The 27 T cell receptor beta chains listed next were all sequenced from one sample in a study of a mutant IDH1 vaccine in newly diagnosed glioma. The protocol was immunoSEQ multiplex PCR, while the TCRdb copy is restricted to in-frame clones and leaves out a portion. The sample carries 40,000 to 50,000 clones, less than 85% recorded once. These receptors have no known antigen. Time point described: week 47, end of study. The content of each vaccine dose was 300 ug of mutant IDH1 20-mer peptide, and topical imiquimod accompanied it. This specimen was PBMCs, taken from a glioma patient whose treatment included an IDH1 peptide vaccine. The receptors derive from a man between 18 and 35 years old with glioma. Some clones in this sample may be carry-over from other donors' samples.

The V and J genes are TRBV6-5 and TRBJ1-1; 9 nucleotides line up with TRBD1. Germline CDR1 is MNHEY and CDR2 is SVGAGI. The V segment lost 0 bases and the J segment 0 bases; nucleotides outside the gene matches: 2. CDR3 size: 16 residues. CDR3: CASSYSRDRVNTEAFF. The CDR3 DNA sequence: TGTGCCAGCAGTTACTCGAGGGACAGGGTGAACACTGAAGCTTTCTTT.

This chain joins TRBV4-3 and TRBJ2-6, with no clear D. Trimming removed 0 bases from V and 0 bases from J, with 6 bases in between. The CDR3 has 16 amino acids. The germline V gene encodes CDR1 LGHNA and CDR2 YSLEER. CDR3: CASSQDLGSGANVLTF. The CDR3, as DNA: TGCGCCAGCAGCCAAGATTTGGGCTCTGGGGCCAACGTCCTGACTTTC.

CDR3 region: CASSWTSGRVQQTQYF. The CDR3 DNA reads as TGTGCCAGCAGTTGGACTAGCGGGAGGGTCCAGCAGACCCAGTACTTC. V usage is TRBV27 and J usage is TRBJ2-5; 15 bases line up with TRBD2. The CDR3 is 16 amino acids. V lost 4 bases and J lost 6; bases outside the gene matches: 6. Germline V gene lookup returns CDR1 MNHEY and CDR2 SMNVEV (reference sequence).

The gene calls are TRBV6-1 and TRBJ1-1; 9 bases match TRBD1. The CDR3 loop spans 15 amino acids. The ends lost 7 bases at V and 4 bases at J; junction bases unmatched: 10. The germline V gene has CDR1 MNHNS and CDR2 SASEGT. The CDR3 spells CASNQPGTGFTEAFF. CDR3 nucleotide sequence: TGTGCCAGCAATCAACCCGGGACAGGGTTCACTGAAGCTTTCTTT.

Here the CDR3 DNA reads TGTGCCTGGAGTAGAGACAGGAACACTGAAGCTTTCTTT. Amino acid sequence: CAWSRDRNTEAFF. J is TRBJ1-1 and V is TRBV30, with D perhaps matching TRBD1 (5 bases). Germline V gene lookup returns CDR1 GTSNPN and CDR2 SVGIG (reference sequence). This CDR3 has 13 amino acids. The ends were cut back, 2 bases at V and 1 base at J, with 8 bases in the middle. The full variable domain, completed using reference TRBV30 and TRBJ1-1, is SQTIHQWPATLVQPVGSPLSLECTVEGTSNPNLYWYRQAAGRGLQLLFYSVGIGQISSEVPQNLSASRPQDRQFILSSKKLLLSDSGFYLCAWSRDRNTEAFFGQGTRLTVV.

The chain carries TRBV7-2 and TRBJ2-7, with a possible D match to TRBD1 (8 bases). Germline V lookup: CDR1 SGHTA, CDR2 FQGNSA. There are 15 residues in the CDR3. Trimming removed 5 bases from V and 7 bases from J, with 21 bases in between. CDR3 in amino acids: CASSNSGARGREQYF. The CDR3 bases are TGTGCCAGCAGCAACAGCGGGGCCAGGGGGCGAGAGCAGTACTTC.

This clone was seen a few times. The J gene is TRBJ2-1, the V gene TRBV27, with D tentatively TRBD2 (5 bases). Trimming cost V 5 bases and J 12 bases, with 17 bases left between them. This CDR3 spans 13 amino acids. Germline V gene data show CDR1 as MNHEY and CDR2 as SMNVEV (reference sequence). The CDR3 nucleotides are TGTGCCAGCAGTCCAGGACCATACCGGGGGCAGTTCTTC. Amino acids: CASSPGPYRGQFF.

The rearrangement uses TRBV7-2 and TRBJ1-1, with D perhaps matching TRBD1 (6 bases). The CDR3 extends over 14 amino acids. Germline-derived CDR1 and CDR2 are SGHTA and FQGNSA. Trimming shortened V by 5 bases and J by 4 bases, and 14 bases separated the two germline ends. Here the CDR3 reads CASSEQGSSTEAFF. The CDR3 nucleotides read TGTGCCAGCAGCGAACAGGGTTCTAGCACTGAAGCTTTCTTT.

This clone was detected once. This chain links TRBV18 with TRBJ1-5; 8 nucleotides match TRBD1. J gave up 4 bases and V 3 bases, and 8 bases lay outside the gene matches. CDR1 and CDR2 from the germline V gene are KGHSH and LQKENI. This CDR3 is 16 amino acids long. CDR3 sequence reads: CASSPLGQGFNQPQHF. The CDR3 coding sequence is TGTGCCAGCTCACCCCTCGGACAGGGTTTTAATCAGCCCCAGCATTTT.

This chain's CDR3 is CASSLWSGGTYEQYF. CDR3 DNA sequence: TGTGCCAGCAGCTTATGGTCAGGGGGCACCTACGAGCAGTACTTC. This chain uses TRBV7-8 with TRBJ2-5; 8 nucleotides line up with TRBD1. The tail of the sequence fits TRBJ2-7 better, so the J call may be wrong. The CDR3 extends over 15 amino acids. CDR1 and CDR2 from the germline V gene are SGHVS and FQNEAQ.

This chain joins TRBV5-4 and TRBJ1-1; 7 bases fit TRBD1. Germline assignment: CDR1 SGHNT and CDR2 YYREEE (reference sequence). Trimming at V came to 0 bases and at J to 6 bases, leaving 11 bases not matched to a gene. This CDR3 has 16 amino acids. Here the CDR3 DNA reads TGTGCCAGCAGCTTGGCGGGACAGATCGTTAGGGCTGAAGCTTTCTTT. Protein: CASSLAGQIVRAEAFF.

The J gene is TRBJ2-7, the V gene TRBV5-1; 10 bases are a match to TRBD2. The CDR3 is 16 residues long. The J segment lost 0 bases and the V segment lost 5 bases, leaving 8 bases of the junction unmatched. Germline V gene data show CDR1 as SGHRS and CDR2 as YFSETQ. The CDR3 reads CASREASGGLSYEQYF. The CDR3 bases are TGCGCCAGCAGGGAAGCTAGCGGGGGCCTCTCCTACGAGCAGTACTTC.

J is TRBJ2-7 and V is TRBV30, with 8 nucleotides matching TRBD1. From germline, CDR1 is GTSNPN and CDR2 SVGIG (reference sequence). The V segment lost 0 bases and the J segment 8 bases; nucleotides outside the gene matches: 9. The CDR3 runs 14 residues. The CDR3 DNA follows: TGTGCCTGGAGTGTACGAGGGGACAGGCGGCAGCAGTACTTC. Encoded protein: CAWSVRGDRRQQYF.

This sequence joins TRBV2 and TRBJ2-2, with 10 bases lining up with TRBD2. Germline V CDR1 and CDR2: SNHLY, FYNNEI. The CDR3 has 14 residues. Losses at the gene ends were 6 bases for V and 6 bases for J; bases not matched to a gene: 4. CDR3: CASRRLAGAGELFF. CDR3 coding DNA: TGTGCCAGCAGAAGGCTAGCGGGAGCCGGGGAGCTGTTTTTT.

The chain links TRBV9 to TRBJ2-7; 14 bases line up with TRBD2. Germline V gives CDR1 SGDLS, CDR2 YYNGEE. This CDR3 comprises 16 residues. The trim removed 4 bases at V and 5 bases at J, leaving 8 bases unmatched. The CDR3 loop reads CASSTSGLAGGHEQYF. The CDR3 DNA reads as TGTGCCAGCAGCACGAGCGGACTAGCGGGAGGCCACGAGCAGTACTTC.

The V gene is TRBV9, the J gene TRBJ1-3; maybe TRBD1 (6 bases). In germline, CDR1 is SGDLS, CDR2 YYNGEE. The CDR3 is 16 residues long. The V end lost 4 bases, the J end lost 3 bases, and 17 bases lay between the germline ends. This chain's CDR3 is CASSPPWQGSGNTIYF. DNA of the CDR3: TGTGCCAGCAGCCCCCCATGGCAGGGGAGTGGAAACACCATATATTTT.

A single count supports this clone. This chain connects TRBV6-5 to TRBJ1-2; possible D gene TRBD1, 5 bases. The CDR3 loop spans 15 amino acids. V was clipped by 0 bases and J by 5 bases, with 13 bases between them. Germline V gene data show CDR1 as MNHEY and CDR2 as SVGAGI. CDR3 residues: CASSYSGRGSYGYTF. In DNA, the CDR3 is TGTGCCAGCAGTTACTCGGGACGGGGATCTTATGGCTACACCTTC.

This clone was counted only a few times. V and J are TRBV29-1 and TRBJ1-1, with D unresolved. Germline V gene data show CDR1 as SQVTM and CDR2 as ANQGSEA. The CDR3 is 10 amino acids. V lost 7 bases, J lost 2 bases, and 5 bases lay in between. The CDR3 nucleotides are TGCAGCGCGATTAACACTGAAGCTTTCTTT. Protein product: CSAINTEAFF.

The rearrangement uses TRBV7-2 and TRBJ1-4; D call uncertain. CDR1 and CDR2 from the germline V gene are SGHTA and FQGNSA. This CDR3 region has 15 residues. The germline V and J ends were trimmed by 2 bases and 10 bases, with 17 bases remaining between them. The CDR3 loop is CASSLFESSGGKLFF. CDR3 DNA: TGTGCCAGCAGCTTATTTGAATCTAGTGGTGGAAAACTGTTTTTT.

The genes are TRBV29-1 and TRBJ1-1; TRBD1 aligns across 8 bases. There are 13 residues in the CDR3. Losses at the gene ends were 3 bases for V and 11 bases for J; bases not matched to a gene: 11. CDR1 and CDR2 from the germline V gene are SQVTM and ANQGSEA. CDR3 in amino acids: CSVESDRGRGAFF. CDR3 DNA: TGCAGCGTTGAGTCCGACAGGGGCCGTGGGGCTTTCTTT. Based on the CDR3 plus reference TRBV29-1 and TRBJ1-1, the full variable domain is SAVISQKPSRDICQRGTSLTIQCQVDSQVTMMFWYRQQPGQSLTLIATANQGSEATYESGFVIDKFPISRPNLTFSTLTVSNMSPEDSSIYLCSVESDRGRGAFFGQGTRLTVV.

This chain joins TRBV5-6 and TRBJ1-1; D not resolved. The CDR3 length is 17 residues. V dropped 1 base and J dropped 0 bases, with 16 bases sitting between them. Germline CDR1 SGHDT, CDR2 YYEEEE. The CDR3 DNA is TGTGCCAGCAGCTTGTTTTTTGAGGTAGAACTGAACACTGAAGCTTTCTTT. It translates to CASSLFFEVELNTEAFF.

This CDR3 is CASSIPGTSGPRDTQYF. Written as DNA, the CDR3 is TGCGCCAGCAGCATACCGGGCACTAGCGGTCCACGGGATACGCAGTATTTT. The chain joins TRBV5-1 to TRBJ2-3; 8 bases fit TRBD2. After removal of 4 bases from V and 6 bases from J, the junction contained 16 bases not matched to a gene. This CDR3 is built from 17 residues. Per the germline V gene, CDR1 is SGHRS and CDR2 is YFSETQ.

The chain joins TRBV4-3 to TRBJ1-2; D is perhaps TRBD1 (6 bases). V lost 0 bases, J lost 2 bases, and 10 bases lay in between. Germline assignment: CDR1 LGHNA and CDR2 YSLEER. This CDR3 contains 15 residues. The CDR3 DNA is TGCGCCAGCAGCCAAGATCGCGACAGGAACTATGGCTACACCTTC. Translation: CASSQDRDRNYGYTF.

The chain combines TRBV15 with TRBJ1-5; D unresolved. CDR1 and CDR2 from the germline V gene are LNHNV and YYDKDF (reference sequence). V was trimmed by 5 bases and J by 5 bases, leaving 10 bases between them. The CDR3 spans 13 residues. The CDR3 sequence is CATSYLGDQPQHF. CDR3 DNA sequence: TGTGCCACCAGCTATCTAGGAGATCAGCCCCAGCATTTT.

The CDR3 DNA reads TGTGCCAGCAGCTCTAGGGGGCGCGGTGACACTGAAGCTTTCTTT. Protein: CASSSRGRGDTEAFF. This chain uses TRBV7-2 with TRBJ1-1, with TRBD1 matching 7 bases. V lost 4 bases and J lost 3; bases outside the gene matches: 8. CDR1 is SGHTA and CDR2 is FQGNSA in the germline V gene. The CDR3 is 15 amino acids.

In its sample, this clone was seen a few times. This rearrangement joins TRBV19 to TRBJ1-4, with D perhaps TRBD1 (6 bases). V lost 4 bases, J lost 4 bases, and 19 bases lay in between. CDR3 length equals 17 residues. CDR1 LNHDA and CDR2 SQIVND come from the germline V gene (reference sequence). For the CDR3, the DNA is TGTGCCAGTAGTACCCCCGAACAGGGCCCGTTTAATGAAAAACTGTTTTTT. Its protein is CASSTPEQGPFNEKLFF. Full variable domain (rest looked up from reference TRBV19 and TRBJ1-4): DGGITQSPKYLFRKEGQNVTLSCEQNLNHDAMYWYRQDPGQGLRLIYYSQIVNDFQKGDIAEGYSVSREKKESFPLTVTSAQKNPTAFYLCASSTPEQGPFNEKLFFGSGTQLSVL.

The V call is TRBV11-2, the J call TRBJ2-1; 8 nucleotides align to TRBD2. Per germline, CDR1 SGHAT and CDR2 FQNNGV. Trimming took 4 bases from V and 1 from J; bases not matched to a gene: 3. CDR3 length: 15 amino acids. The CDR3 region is CASSYSGDSYNEQFF. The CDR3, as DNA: TGTGCCAGCAGCTATAGCGGGGATTCCTACAATGAGCAGTTCTTC.